Listed here are 15 T cell receptor beta chains from one sample, sequenced in a study of Graves' ophthalmopathy and Graves' hyperthyroidism. The sequenced template was RNA, covering the TCR beta CDR3 region. Investigators did first-round RT-PCR with HTBI primers, then second-round multiplex PCR. MiXCR was run by TCRdb on the multiplex PCR reads, yielding one entry per CDR3 protein. The profile shows roughly 1.1 million distinct CDR3 sequences, about 36% of them singletons. The sample consisted of peripheral blood or thyroid tissue (not recorded which). The receptors originated from an adult man with Graves' hyperthyroidism.

The table lists this clonotype with a few counts. This rearrangement joins TRBV7-9 to TRBJ1-2, with TRBD1 matching 9 bases. The germline V gene encodes CDR1 SEHNR and CDR2 FQNEAQ (reference sequence). J was trimmed by 2 bases and V by 3 bases; bases with no gene match: 10. This CDR3 spans 17 amino acids. The CDR3 DNA reads as TGTGCCAGCAGCTTCCCTCGTGGGACAGGGACCAACTATGGCTACACCTTC. Translated: CASSFPRGTGTNYGYTF.

This clonotype was counted many times. The genes are TRBV18 and TRBJ2-5; D is tentatively TRBD1 or TRBD2 (5 bases each). The CDR3 runs to 13 residues. V was pared by 8 bases and J by 0 bases, with 10 bases between. Germline CDR1 and CDR2: KGHSH and LQKENI. The CDR3 sequence: CASSPGHQETQYF. The CDR3 DNA reads TGTGCCAGCAGCCCGGGACACCAAGAGACCCAGTACTTC.

This clonotype was seen at least ten times. This rearrangement joins TRBV7-9 to TRBJ2-7; 8 bases align to TRBD1. This CDR3 comprises 12 residues. The germline V gene has CDR1 SEHNR and CDR2 FQNEAQ (reference sequence). The trim removed 5 bases at V and 5 bases at J, leaving 2 bases unmatched. CDR3 sequence reads: CASSGQGDEQYF. The CDR3 DNA sequence: TGTGCCAGCAGCGGACAGGGTGACGAGCAGTACTTC.

Comments on this clonotype: An end of the junction differs from the germline gene, which may be a read error. The genes are TRBV7-8 and TRBJ2-7; the D gene is possibly TRBD1 (6 bases). Looked up from germline, CDR1 is SGHVS and CDR2 is FQNEAQ. The CDR3 is made up of 12 amino acids. CDR3 coding DNA: TGTGCTAGCAACAGGGACGTTAACGAGCAGTACTTC. Translated, it gives CASNRDVNEQYF.

Points on this clonotype: This CDR3 is missing its conserved last phenylalanine or tryptophan, likely due to a read error. The rearrangement uses TRBV10-2 and TRBJ1-2; possible D gene TRBD1, 6 bases. V lost 6 bases and J lost 2, with 13 bases in between. This CDR3 is built from 14 residues. Germline CDR1 and CDR2: WSHSY and SAAADI. For the CDR3, the DNA is TGCGCCAGCAGCAAACAGGGTCGGAACTATGGCTACACCCTC. This sequence encodes CASSKQGRNYGYTL.

V and J are TRBV15 and TRBJ1-4, with D uncertain. The germline V gene encodes CDR1 LNHNV and CDR2 YYDKDF (reference sequence). The CDR3 consists of 14 residues. V was cut by 6 bases and J by 6 bases, with 14 bases left in between. CDR3 sequence (DNA): TGTGCCACCAGTCCAAGAAGGATGGATGAAAAACTGTTTTTT. Amino acids: CATSPRRMDEKLFF.

This clonotype was seen many times. This chain uses TRBV9 with TRBJ2-7; unclear D gene. Germline V lookup: CDR1 SGDLS, CDR2 YYNGEE. The CDR3 runs 14 residues. The V end lost 0 bases, the J end lost 2 bases, and 9 bases lay between the germline ends. CDR3 nucleotide sequence: TGTGCCAGCAGCGTAGAAGGAGTAACCTACGAGCAGTACTTC. Amino acids: CASSVEGVTYEQYF.

The chain is built from TRBV2 and TRBJ1-4; no definite D call. Germline V gene sequence: CDR1 SNHLY, CDR2 FYNNEI. The germline V and J ends were trimmed by 7 bases and 0 bases, with 12 bases remaining between them. The length of the CDR3 is 15 residues. Here the CDR3 DNA reads TGTGCCAGCAATCTCGCCGGGGCAACTAATGAAAAACTGTTTTTT. Its translation is CASNLAGATNEKLFF.

There are many counts of this clonotype. This rearrangement joins TRBV9 to TRBJ1-1; D is unclear. This CDR3 is 13 amino acids long. The germline gives CDR1 SGDLS, CDR2 YYNGEE. V was cut by 5 bases and J by 4 bases, with 12 bases left in between. Here the CDR3 reads CASSLASATEAFF. In nucleotides, the CDR3 is TGTGCCAGCAGTCTCGCCTCAGCCACTGAAGCTTTCTTT.

Worth noting for this clonotype: At one boundary the junction diverges from the germline segment, which might be a read error. The V call is TRBV10-2, the J call TRBJ2-5; perhaps TRBD1 as D (6 bases). The CDR3 has 16 residues. Germline V gene sequence: CDR1 WSHSY, CDR2 SAAADI. The CDR3 sequence: CASTGARGRTGETQYF. DNA for the CDR3: TGTGCCAGCACCGGCGCCAGGGGAAGAACCGGGGAGACCCAGTACTTC.

Only a few counts were recorded for this clonotype. The chain is built from TRBV4-1 and TRBJ1-1; D call uncertain. V was clipped by 5 bases and J by 0 bases, with 13 bases between them. Per germline, CDR1 MGHRA and CDR2 YSYEKL. The CDR3 is made up of 15 amino acids. The CDR3 loop reads CASSRDLALNTEAFF. In DNA form, the CDR3 reads TGCGCCAGCAGCAGGGATCTCGCTTTGAACACTGAAGCTTTCTTT.

This chain joins TRBV2 and TRBJ1-2, with a possible D match to TRBD1 (5 bases). Germline CDR1 reads SNHLY; CDR2 reads FYNNEI. The CDR3 spans 15 residues. Deletions cut 0 bases from V and 3 bases from J, with 11 bases between. The CDR3 sequence: CASSEAGGGDYGYTF. CDR3 bases: TGTGCCAGCAGTGAAGCAGGAGGAGGGGACTATGGCTACACCTTC.

This clonotype showed up many times. V is TRBV5-1 and J is TRBJ2-7; 11 positions agree with TRBD2. CDR3 length: 14 amino acids. Germline CDR1 SGHRS, CDR2 YFSETQ. V gave up 4 bases and J gave up 9 bases; unmatched junction bases: 9. The CDR3 region has the DNA TGCGCCAGCAGCGATATCGGTAGCGGGAGGGTGCAGTACTTC. This sequence encodes CASSDIGSGRVQYF. Variable domain in full (rest from reference TRBV5-1 and TRBJ2-7): KAGVTQTPRYLIKTRGQQVTLSCSPISGHRSVSWYQQTPGQGLQFLFEYFSETQRNKGNFPGRFSGRQFSNSRSEMNVSTLELGDSALYLCASSDIGSGRVQYFGPGTRLTVT.

This clonotype was found many times. This chain joins TRBV19 and TRBJ1-2; 12 positions agree with TRBD1. This CDR3 spans 15 amino acids. With 3 bases clipped from V and 4 bases from J, the junction kept 3 bases outside the gene matches. Germline CDR1 LNHDA, CDR2 SQIVND (reference sequence). The CDR3 here is CASSMGQGASYGYTF. DNA for the CDR3: TGTGCCAGTAGTATGGGACAGGGGGCGTCCTATGGCTACACCTTC.

V is TRBV5-1 and J is TRBJ2-7; the match to TRBD1 covers 8 bases. The CDR3 consists of 17 residues. CDR1 is SGHRS and CDR2 is YFSETQ in the germline V gene. V lost 0 bases, J lost 2 bases, and 10 bases stayed unmatched. The CDR3 loop is CASSLGGSGGTTYEQYF. DNA for the CDR3: TGCGCCAGCAGCTTGGGTGGGTCAGGGGGCACAACCTACGAGCAGTACTTC. Full variable domain (rest looked up from reference TRBV5-1 and TRBJ2-7): KAGVTQTPRYLIKTRGQQVTLSCSPISGHRSVSWYQQTPGQGLQFLFEYFSETQRNKGNFPGRFSGRQFSNSRSEMNVSTLELGDSALYLCASSLGGSGGTTYEQYFGPGTRLTVT.